This TCR beta chain emerged from a study of CD8+CD57+ T cells in acquired aplastic anemia. General study findings and limits: About 30 was the count of CD8+ CDR3 sequences that patients shared with controls. CD8+ Simpson's diversity did not differ significantly between patients and controls.

Template material for TCR beta VDJ and CDR3 profiling consisted of genomic DNA. TCRdb reprocessed the reads via MiXCR and lists one record per CDR3 protein. The data contain around 200,000 distinct CDR3 sequences, roughly 65% of them seen just once; the ten biggest clones take up 42%. For sequencing, patients were chosen who had shown expansion of CD8+CD57+ cells by flow cytometry. A severe acquired aplastic anemia diagnosis applied to all patients. At the time of blood sampling, patients had not yet received any therapy. Concerning this clonotype: Its antigen is unidentified.

This CDR3 spans 17 amino acids. Germline values: CDR1 SNHLY, CDR2 FYNNEI. V was clipped by 6 bases and J by 7 bases, with 28 bases between them. The TCR originated in a human donor with aplastic anemia. The chain has TRBV2 and TRBJ2-7; possible D gene TRBD2, 5 bases. Sequencing was carried out using sorted CD4+, CD8+, or CD8+CD57+ T cells (not recorded which) from PBMCs. In nucleotides, the CDR3 is TGTGCCAGCAGCCAAGATCCCTCCCGAGGGTCGGGAAATGAGCAGTACTTC. Translated: CASSQDPSRGSGNEQYF.